This TCR beta chain was found in a study of early T cells in non-severe SARS-CoV-2 infection. Germline loops: CDR1 SQVTM, CDR2 ANQGSEA. The V end was cut by 4 bases, the J end by 3 bases, with 10 bases between. There are 13 residues in the CDR3. This clonotype appeared many times. One entry per CDR3 protein, called by TCRdb with MiXCR from the 5' RACE reads. Among roughly 100,000 distinct CDR3 sequences, over 10% were seen once, and the ten largest hold about 5.7%. This TCR was sampled from an adult who was a healthcare worker with PCR-confirmed SARS-CoV-2 infection or an uninfected control (not recorded which). The sequenced sample was whole blood. The chain carries TRBV29-1 and TRBJ2-1; weak D call: TRBD1 (5 bases). CDR3: CSVGVRDYNEQFF. The CDR3 DNA reads as TGCAGCGTTGGAGTCAGGGACTACAATGAGCAGTTCTTC.